A single sample is the source of the 21 T cell receptor beta chains below, sequenced in a study of shared clonotypes between healthy human individuals. The method was immunoSEQ multiplex PCR; TCRdb's version includes in-frame clones alone and lacks a portion of them. The data contain some 790,000 clones, 55% to 75% of them singletons. The sample was memory CD4+ T cells sorted from blood. Sample subset: CD45RA-negative fraction. These receptors came from a woman aged 25-40 years in good health.

The gene calls are TRBV7-3 and TRBJ2-3, with 14 bases that match TRBD2. The CDR3 spans 15 residues. Trimming removed 4 bases from V and 6 bases from J; junction bases left unmatched: 3. Germline CDR1 reads SGHTA; CDR2 reads FQGTGA. The CDR3 region has the DNA TGTGCCAGCAGCTCGGGACTAGCGGGAGTCGATACGCAGTATTTT. Amino acid sequence: CASSSGLAGVDTQYF.

This clone was detected only a few times. This chain links TRBV4-1 with TRBJ2-2; perhaps D is TRBD1 or TRBD2 (5 bases each). The CDR3 covers 18 residues. The V gene lost 2 bases and the J gene lost 2 bases, with 18 bases spanning the gap. From germline, CDR1 is MGHRA and CDR2 YSYEKL. The CDR3 sequence is CASSQWYPGRDNTGELFF. As DNA, the CDR3 is TGCGCCAGCAGCCAATGGTATCCGGGACGGGATAACACCGGGGAGCTGTTTTTT.

The chain uses TRBV19 and TRBJ1-5, with D unclear. The germline V gene encodes CDR1 LNHDA and CDR2 SQIVND (reference sequence). V was trimmed by 5 bases and J by 0 bases, leaving 8 bases between them. CDR3 length: 14 residues. The DNA of the CDR3 is TGTGCCAGTAGTCTGAGTTTTAGCAATCAGCCCCAGCATTTT. This translates into CASSLSFSNQPQHF.

CDR3 amino acids: CASTTAGVKNIQYF. CDR3 DNA sequence: TGTGCCAGCACCACGGCGGGAGTTAAAAACATTCAGTACTTC. The chain joins TRBV28 to TRBJ2-4; TRBD2 matches at 7 bases. Per the germline V gene, CDR1 is MDHEN and CDR2 is SYDVKM. The CDR3 loop spans 14 amino acids. The V gene end was trimmed by 7 bases and the J gene end by 4 bases; junction bases not matched to a gene: 7.

Concerning this clone: This specimen includes other DNA sequences encoding the same CDR3. The chain couples TRBV7-2 to TRBJ2-3; unclear D gene. Deletions cut 2 bases from V and 0 bases from J, with 6 bases between. CDR3 size: 14 residues. Germline V lookup: CDR1 SGHTA, CDR2 FQGNSA. The CDR3 bases are TGTGCCAGCAGCTTACTAACGAGCACAGATACGCAGTATTTT. It specifies CASSLLTSTDTQYF.

J is TRBJ1-1 and V is TRBV28; D not certain. From germline, CDR1 is MDHEN and CDR2 SYDVKM. V was cut by 6 bases and J by 3 bases, with 11 bases left in between. CDR3 length: 13 residues. The CDR3 DNA sequence: TGTGCCAGCAGCTCGGCAAGGCACACTGAAGCTTTCTTT. Its protein product is CASSSARHTEAFF.

The chain uses TRBV27 and TRBJ1-2, with TRBD1 matching 10 bases. Trimming at V came to 1 base and at J to 5 bases, leaving 4 bases not matched to a gene. Per the germline V gene, CDR1 is MNHEY and CDR2 is SMNVEV (reference sequence). The CDR3 contains 15 residues. The CDR3 loop reads CASSLYGQGVYGYTF. As DNA, the CDR3 is TGTGCCAGCAGTTTATACGGACAGGGGGTATATGGCTACACCTTC.

The rearrangement joins TRBV28 to TRBJ2-7; 10 positions agree with TRBD2. This CDR3 has 15 amino acids. Unmatched junction bases numbered 14, after V lost 6 bases and J lost 9 bases. CDR1 and CDR2 (germline): MDHEN, SYDVKM. In nucleotides, the CDR3 is TGTGCCAGCAGAGACCCCATTTTGAGCGGGAGGGTGCAGTACTTC. Translated, it gives CASRDPILSGRVQYF.

This clone appeared a few times. The CDR3 sequence is CASSLPGTSGETQYF. The CDR3 DNA sequence: TGCGCCAGCAGCTTGCCCGGGACTAGCGGGGAGACCCAGTACTTC. This chain connects TRBV5-1 to TRBJ2-5; 12 bases fit TRBD2. Germline CDR1 and CDR2: SGHRS and YFSETQ. This CDR3 is 15 amino acids long. V lost 1 base, J lost 5 bases, and 3 bases stayed unmatched.

To note about this clone: Other DNA sequences within the sample encode an identical CDR3. The V gene is TRBV7-9, the J gene TRBJ2-7; the D gene could be TRBD1 or TRBD2 (5 bases each). The CDR3 covers 14 residues. Germline V lookup: CDR1 SEHNR, CDR2 FQNEAQ (reference sequence). V lost 0 bases to trimming and J lost 0 bases, with 6 bases between them. CDR3 in amino acids: CASSLAGTSYEQYF. DNA for the CDR3: TGTGCCAGCAGCTTAGCAGGGACCTCCTACGAGCAGTACTTC. The entire variable domain, with the rest obtained from reference TRBV7-9 and TRBJ2-7, is as follows: DTGVSQNPRHKITKRGQNVTFRCDPISEHNRLYWYRQTLGQGPEFLTYFQNEAQLEKSRLLSDRFSAERPKGSFSTLEIQRTEQGDSAMYLCASSLAGTSYEQYFGPGTRLTVT.

J is TRBJ2-1 and V is TRBV11-2; 9 bases match TRBD2. The J segment lost 7 bases and the V segment lost 2 bases, leaving 12 bases of the junction unmatched. The CDR3 is 17 residues long. The germline V gene encodes CDR1 SGHAT and CDR2 FQNNGV. CDR3 sequence: CASSLQVAGVIQNEQFF. CDR3 sequence (DNA): TGTGCCAGCAGCTTACAAGTAGCGGGAGTCATCCAAAATGAGCAGTTCTTC. Complete variable domain (other parts from reference TRBV11-2 and TRBJ2-1): EAGVAQSPRYKIIEKRQSVAFWCNPISGHATLYWYQQILGQGPKLLIQFQNNGVVDDSQLPKDRFSAERLKGVDSTLKIQPAKLEDSAVYLCASSLQVAGVIQNEQFFGPGTRLTVL.

This rearrangement joins TRBV19 to TRBJ2-7, with 7 bases identical to TRBD1. Germline CDR1 is LNHDA and CDR2 is SQIVND (reference sequence). The V segment lost 8 bases and the J segment 2 bases; nucleotides outside the gene matches: 6. This CDR3 has 13 amino acids. CDR3 amino acids: CASGRTGAYEQYF. The CDR3, as DNA: TGTGCCAGTGGAAGGACAGGAGCCTACGAGCAGTACTTC.

This sequence joins TRBV19 and TRBJ2-2; weak D call: TRBD1 (6 bases). The length of the CDR3 is 15 residues. Germline assignment: CDR1 LNHDA and CDR2 SQIVND (reference sequence). The V end lost 3 bases, the J end lost 8 bases, and 16 bases lay between the germline ends. The CDR3 reads CASSIWQGISGELFF. The CDR3, as DNA: TGTGCCAGTAGTATTTGGCAGGGGATCTCGGGGGAGCTGTTTTTT.

Of note for this clone: An end of the junction differs from the germline gene, which may be a read error. The J gene is TRBJ2-7, the V gene TRBV10-3; D not certain. This CDR3 is 12 amino acids long. Germline V CDR1 and CDR2: ENHRY, SYGVKD. CDR3 region: CAIRDNIYEQYF. The CDR3 DNA is TGTGCCATCCGTGACAATATTTACGAGCAGTACTTC.

The chain has TRBV11-3 and TRBJ2-1, with D perhaps matching TRBD2 (5 bases). In germline, CDR1 is SGHNT, CDR2 YENEEA. CDR3 length: 15 amino acids. Trimming stripped 6 bases from V and 2 bases from J, with 14 bases between. The CDR3, as DNA: TGTGCCAGCAGGGACTCTAATGGGGCCTACAATGAGCAGTTCTTC. This translates into CASRDSNGAYNEQFF.

The V gene is TRBV10-3, the J gene TRBJ1-5, with D uncertain. The germline V and J ends were trimmed by 6 bases and 0 bases, with 6 bases remaining between them. The CDR3 runs 13 residues. Germline V gene sequence: CDR1 ENHRY, CDR2 SYGVKD. The CDR3 sequence is CAIRRDSNQPQHF. The CDR3 DNA reads TGTGCCATCAGAAGAGATAGCAATCAGCCCCAGCATTTT.

The rearrangement links TRBV10-2 to TRBJ2-7, with 11 bases that match TRBD2. V shed 6 bases and J 2 bases; nucleotides not matched to a gene: 3. Germline-derived CDR1 and CDR2 are WSHSY and SAAADI. The length of the CDR3 is 14 residues. This CDR3 is CASRDSGRAYEQYF. In DNA form, the CDR3 reads TGCGCCAGCAGAGATAGCGGGAGGGCCTACGAGCAGTACTTC.

This clone showed up just once. The rearrangement joins TRBV18 to TRBJ2-7; D is tentatively TRBD1 or TRBD2 (5 bases each). Trimming cost V 2 bases and J 1 base, with 6 bases left between them. The CDR3 consists of 13 residues. Germline CDR1 is KGHSH and CDR2 is LQKENI. This CDR3 is CASSPEGSYEQYF. The CDR3 DNA follows: TGTGCCAGCTCACCAGAGGGGTCCTACGAGCAGTACTTC. Full variable domain (remainder filled in from reference TRBV18 and TRBJ2-7): NAGVMQNPRHLVRRRGQEARLRCSPMKGHSHVYWYRQLPEEGLKFMVYLQKENIIDESGMPKERFSAEFPKEGPSILRIQQVVRGDSAAYFCASSPEGSYEQYFGPGTRLTVT.

The chain is built from TRBV18 and TRBJ2-5; D remains ambiguous. V dropped 5 bases and J dropped 1 base, with 5 bases sitting between them. The germline V gene has CDR1 KGHSH and CDR2 LQKENI. This CDR3 comprises 12 residues. CDR3 residues: CASSSPQETQYF. CDR3 sequence (DNA): TGTGCCAGCTCATCGCCCCAAGAGACCCAGTACTTC. Variable domain in full (rest from reference TRBV18 and TRBJ2-5): NAGVMQNPRHLVRRRGQEARLRCSPMKGHSHVYWYRQLPEEGLKFMVYLQKENIIDESGMPKERFSAEFPKEGPSILRIQQVVRGDSAAYFCASSSPQETQYFGPGTRLLVL.

V gene TRBV7-2 combines with J gene TRBJ2-1; D unresolved. CDR3 length: 13 residues. The germline CDR1 and CDR2 sequences are SGHTA and FQGNSA. Trimming pared 5 bases from V and 7 bases from J, leaving 12 bases between. This CDR3 is CASSPNLGNEQFF. The CDR3 coding sequence is TGTGCCAGCAGCCCCAACTTAGGGAATGAGCAGTTCTTC.

The rearrangement joins TRBV4-1 to TRBJ2-1; 7 bases agree with TRBD2. With 2 bases clipped from V and 4 bases from J, the junction kept 17 bases outside the gene matches. Germline values: CDR1 MGHRA, CDR2 YSYEKL. This CDR3 has 19 amino acids. This CDR3 is CASSQKRGSGAGVYNEQFF. The DNA for the CDR3 is TGCGCCAGCAGCCAAAAAAGGGGATCTGGGGCGGGAGTTTACAATGAGCAGTTCTTC.